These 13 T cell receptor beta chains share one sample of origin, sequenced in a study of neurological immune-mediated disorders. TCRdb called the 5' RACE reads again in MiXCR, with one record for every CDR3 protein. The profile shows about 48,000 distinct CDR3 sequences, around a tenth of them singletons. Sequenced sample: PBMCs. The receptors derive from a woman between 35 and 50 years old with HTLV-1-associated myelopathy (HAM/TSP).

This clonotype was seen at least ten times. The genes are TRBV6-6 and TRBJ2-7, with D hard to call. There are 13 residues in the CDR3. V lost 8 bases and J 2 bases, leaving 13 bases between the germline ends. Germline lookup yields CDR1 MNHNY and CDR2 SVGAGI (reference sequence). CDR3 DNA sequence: TGTGCCAGCTCTAAGGACCGACCCTACGAGCAGTACTTC. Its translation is CASSKDRPYEQYF.

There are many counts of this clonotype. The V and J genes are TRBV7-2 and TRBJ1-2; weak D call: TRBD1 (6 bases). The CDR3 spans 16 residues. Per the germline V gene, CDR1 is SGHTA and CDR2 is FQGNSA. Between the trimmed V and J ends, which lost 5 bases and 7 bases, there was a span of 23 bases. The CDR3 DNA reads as TGTGCCAGCAGCCTCTCCTCTGACACAGGGCTTTTTGGCTACACCTTC. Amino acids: CASSLSSDTGLFGYTF.

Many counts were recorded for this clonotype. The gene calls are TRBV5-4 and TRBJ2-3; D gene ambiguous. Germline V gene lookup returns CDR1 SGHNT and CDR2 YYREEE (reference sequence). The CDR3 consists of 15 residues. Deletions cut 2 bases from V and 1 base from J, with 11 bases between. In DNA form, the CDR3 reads TGTGCCAGCAGCTTTCAGGCGACGGGCACAGATACGCAGTATTTT. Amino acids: CASSFQATGTDTQYF.

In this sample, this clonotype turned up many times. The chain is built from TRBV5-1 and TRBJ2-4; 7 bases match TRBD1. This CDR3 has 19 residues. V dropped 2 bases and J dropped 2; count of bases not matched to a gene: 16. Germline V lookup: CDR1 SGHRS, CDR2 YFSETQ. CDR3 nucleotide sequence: TGCGCCAGCAGCTTCCGGCAGGGGGACACCCAGTTGTCCAAAAACATTCAGTACTTC. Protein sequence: CASSFRQGDTQLSKNIQYF.

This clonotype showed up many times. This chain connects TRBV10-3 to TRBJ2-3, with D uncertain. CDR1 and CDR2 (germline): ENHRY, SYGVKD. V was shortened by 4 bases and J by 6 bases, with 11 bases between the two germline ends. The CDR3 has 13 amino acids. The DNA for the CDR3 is TGTGCCATCAGTGTGGGTTTTCCGGATACGCAGTATTTT. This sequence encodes CAISVGFPDTQYF.

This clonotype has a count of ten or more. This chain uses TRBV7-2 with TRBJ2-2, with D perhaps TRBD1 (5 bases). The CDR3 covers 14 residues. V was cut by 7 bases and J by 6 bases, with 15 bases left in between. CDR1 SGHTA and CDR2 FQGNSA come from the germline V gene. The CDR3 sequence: CASTTIRGSGELFF. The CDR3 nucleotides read TGTGCCAGCACCACCATTAGGGGATCCGGGGAGCTGTTTTTT.

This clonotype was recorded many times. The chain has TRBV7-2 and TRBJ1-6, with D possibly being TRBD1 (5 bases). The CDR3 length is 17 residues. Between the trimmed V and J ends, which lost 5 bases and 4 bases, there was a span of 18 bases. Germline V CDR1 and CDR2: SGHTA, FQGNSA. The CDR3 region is CASSDRDRVLYNSPLHF. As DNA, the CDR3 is TGTGCCAGCAGCGACCGGGACCGAGTCTTATATAATTCACCCCTCCACTTT.

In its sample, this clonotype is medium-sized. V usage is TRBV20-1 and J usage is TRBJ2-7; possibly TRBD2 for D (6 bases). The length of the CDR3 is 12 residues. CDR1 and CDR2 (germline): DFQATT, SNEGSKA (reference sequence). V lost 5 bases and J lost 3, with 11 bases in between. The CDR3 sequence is CSAGGLGYEQYF. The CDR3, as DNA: TGCAGTGCTGGGGGACTCGGCTACGAGCAGTACTTC.

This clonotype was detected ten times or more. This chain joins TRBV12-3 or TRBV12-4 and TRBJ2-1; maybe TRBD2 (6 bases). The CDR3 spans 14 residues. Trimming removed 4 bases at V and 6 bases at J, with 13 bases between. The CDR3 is CASSSDWTINEQFF. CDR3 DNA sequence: TGTGCCAGCAGTTCCGACTGGACTATCAATGAGCAGTTCTTC.

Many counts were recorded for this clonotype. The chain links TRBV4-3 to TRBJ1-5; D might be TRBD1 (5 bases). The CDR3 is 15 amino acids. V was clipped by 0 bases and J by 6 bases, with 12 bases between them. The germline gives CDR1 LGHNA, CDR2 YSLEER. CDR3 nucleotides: TGCGCCAGCAGCCAAGATGGGGGGGTCGGTCAGCCCCAGCATTTT. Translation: CASSQDGGVGQPQHF.

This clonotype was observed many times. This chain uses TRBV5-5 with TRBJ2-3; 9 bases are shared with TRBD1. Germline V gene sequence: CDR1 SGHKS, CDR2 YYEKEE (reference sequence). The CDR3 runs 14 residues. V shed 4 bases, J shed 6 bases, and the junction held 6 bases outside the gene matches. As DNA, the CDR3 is TGTGCCAGCAGCAGTGGACAGGGGTGGGATACGCAGTATTTT. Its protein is CASSSGQGWDTQYF.

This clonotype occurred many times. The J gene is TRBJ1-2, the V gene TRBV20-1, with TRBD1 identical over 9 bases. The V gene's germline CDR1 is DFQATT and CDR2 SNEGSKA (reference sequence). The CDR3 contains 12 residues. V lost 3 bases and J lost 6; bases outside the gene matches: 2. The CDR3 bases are TGCAGTGCTAGGGGGACAGGGAATGGCTACACCTTC. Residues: CSARGTGNGYTF.

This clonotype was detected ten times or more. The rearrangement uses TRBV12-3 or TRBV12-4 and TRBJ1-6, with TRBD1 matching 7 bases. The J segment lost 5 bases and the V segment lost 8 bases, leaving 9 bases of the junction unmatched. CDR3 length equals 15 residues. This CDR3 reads CASRRGQADNSPLHF. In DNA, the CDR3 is TGTGCCAGCCGACGAGGACAGGCGGATAATTCACCCCTCCACTTT.